This is a list of T cell receptor beta chains from one sample in a study of identical twins. MiXCR, applied by TCRdb to the 5' RACE reads, yields one record per CDR3 protein. Of around 550,000 distinct CDR3 sequences listed, 15% are singletons. The sample also formed part of further work on yellow fever vaccine responses in identical twins.

Source material: CD4+ T cells sorted from blood. These receptors all stem from a woman aged 18-35 years in good health. CDR3s include the opening cysteine and the closing phenylalanine or tryptophan. Fields, in order: clone size, J gene, V gene, D gene, CDR3 protein, CDR3 DNA. The D gene is left open where the match is weak. The size entry is marked missing in some rows and otherwise reads once, few, many or a size class.

.	TRBJ2-7	TRBV5-1	.	CASSLDTDRSSYEQYF	TGCGCCAGCAGCTTGGATACCGACAGGAGCTCCTACGAGCAGTACTTC
few	TRBJ2-4	TRBV20-1	.	CSARDFRDAKNIQYF	TGCAGTGCTAGAGATTTTCGGGACGCCAAAAACATTCAGTACTTC
few	TRBJ2-2	TRBV5-1	.	CASSLTGHGELFF	TGCGCCAGCAGCTTGACAGGGCACGGGGAGCTGTTTTTT
few	TRBJ2-7	TRBV9	.	CASSVSGEPTYEQYF	TGTGCCAGCAGCGTTTCAGGGGAGCCTACCTACGAGCAGTACTTC
few	TRBJ2-7	TRBV7-2	TRBD2	CASSQPGLAGREQYF	TGTGCCAGCAGCCAACCGGGACTAGCGGGAAGAGAGCAGTACTTC
few	TRBJ1-1	TRBV29-1	.	CSVDAGLNTEAFF	TGCAGCGTTGATGCCGGCCTGAACACTGAAGCTTTCTTT
.	TRBJ2-1	TRBV6-2/TRBV6-3	.	CASSWGMPGYNEQFF	TGTGCCAGCAGTTGGGGAATGCCTGGCTACAATGAGCAGTTCTTC
few	TRBJ2-5	TRBV29-1	TRBD2	CSVPGTRRKTQYF	TGCAGCGTCCCCGGGACTAGAAGGAAGACCCAGTACTTC
few	TRBJ2-7	TRBV20-1	TRBD1	CSASDRGGSYEQYF	TGCAGTGCTAGTGACAGGGGGGGGTCCTACGAGCAGTACTTC
few	TRBJ2-7	TRBV20-1	.	CSARGIVYEQYF	TGCAGTGCTAGGGGCATTGTCTACGAGCAGTACTTC
few	TRBJ2-1	TRBV5-1	TRBD2	CASSYNTGSGDNEQFF	TGCGCCAGCAGCTATAACACAGGTAGCGGGGACAATGAGCAGTTCTTC
.	TRBJ2-1	TRBV4-1	TRBD2	CASSFSGGALSYNEQFF	TGCGCCAGCAGCTTCAGCGGGGGGGCCCTATCCTACAATGAGCAGTTCTTC
few	TRBJ2-5	TRBV2	.	CASSEGSFQTQYF	TGTGCCAGCAGTGAAGGTAGTTTCCAGACCCAGTACTTC
few	TRBJ2-1	TRBV5-1	TRBD1	CASTPTGGIEQFF	TGCGCCAGCACACCGACAGGGGGCATTGAGCAGTTCTTC
.	TRBJ2-3	TRBV14	.	CASSHRDTQYF	TGTGCCAGCAGCCATCGAGATACGCAGTATTTT
.	TRBJ2-2	TRBV6-1	.	CASRGEGGTGELFF	TGTGCCAGCAGGGGGGAAGGGGGCACCGGGGAGCTGTTTTTT
.	TRBJ2-1	TRBV21-1	.	CASSKLNRLAGVYNEQFF	TGTGCCAGCAGCAAACTCAACAGACTAGCGGGAGTTTACAATGAGCAGTTCTTC
.	TRBJ2-2	TRBV5-1	.	CASSLGTLNTGELFF	TGCGCCAGCAGCTTGGGGACCCTGAACACCGGGGAGCTGTTTTTT
few	TRBJ2-3	TRBV29-1	TRBD2	CSVSSGTSTDTQYF	TGCAGCGTTTCCAGCGGGACTAGCACAGATACGCAGTATTTT
.	TRBJ2-1	TRBV2	TRBD2	CASSPTLAANEQFF	TGTGCCAGCAGTCCCACCCTAGCGGCCAATGAGCAGTTCTTC
few	TRBJ2-3	TRBV11-2	TRBD2	CASIPTTWSGGASDTQYF	TGTGCCAGCATCCCAACAACCTGGAGCGGGGGGGCCTCAGATACGCAGTATTTT
.	TRBJ2-2	TRBV10-3	TRBD1	CAISVVTGRTGELFF	TGTGCCATCAGTGTGGTGACAGGGCGCACCGGGGAGCTGTTTTTT
few	TRBJ2-1	TRBV5-1	.	CASSRESGYNEQFF	TGCGCCAGCAGTCGGGAGAGCGGCTACAATGAGCAGTTCTTC
.	TRBJ2-3	TRBV4-1	.	CASSQDEQYTWDTQYF	TGCGCCAGCAGCCAAGATGAGCAGTATACCTGGGATACGCAGTATTTT
few	TRBJ1-1	TRBV5-1	.	CASSDRGKTEAFF	TGCGCCAGCAGCGACCGAGGCAAAACTGAAGCTTTCTTT
.	TRBJ2-5	TRBV20-1	.	CSASQTGNAETQYF	TGCAGTGCTAGTCAAACGGGGAATGCGGAGACCCAGTACTTC
.	TRBJ2-7	TRBV5-1	.	CASSLRVPYEQYF	TGCGCCAGCAGCCTCAGGGTCCCCTACGAGCAGTACTTC
few	TRBJ2-3	TRBV5-8	.	CASSGLWGLGTDTQYF	TGTGCCAGCAGCGGCCTCTGGGGACTGGGCACAGATACGCAGTATTTT
.	TRBJ2-5	TRBV27	TRBD1	CASSPGQGFRETQYF	TGTGCCAGCAGCCCGGGACAGGGTTTCCGAGAGACCCAGTACTTC
.	TRBJ2-5	TRBV5-5	.	CASSGVSVETQYF	TGTGCCAGCAGCGGGGTATCCGTAGAGACCCAGTACTTC
few	TRBJ1-1	TRBV3-1	.	CASSQEYGRGNTEAFF	TGTGCCAGCAGCCAAGAGTATGGGAGGGGGAACACTGAAGCTTTCTTT
.	TRBJ1-5	TRBV10-3	.	CAISVSSSWSDGNQPQHF	TGTGCCATCAGTGTATCCTCATCGTGGTCAGACGGCAATCAGCCCCAGCATTTT
few	TRBJ2-3	TRBV4-2	TRBD2	CASSQEASGGPSLTTQYF	TGTGCCAGCAGCCAAGAGGCTAGCGGGGGCCCCTCTCTGACGACGCAGTATTTT
.	TRBJ2-1	TRBV11-3	TRBD2	CASSPGLASNEQFF	TGTGCCAGCAGCCCGGGACTAGCGAGTAATGAGCAGTTCTTC
few	TRBJ2-5	TRBV20-1	TRBD1	CSASKVGTAQETQYF	TGCAGTGCTAGTAAGGTTGGGACAGCCCAAGAGACCCAGTACTTC
.	TRBJ1-2	TRBV24-1	TRBD1	CATSDPGQGYGYTF	TGTGCCACCAGTGATCCGGGACAGGGATATGGCTACACCTTC